This T cell receptor beta chain originates from a study of blood T cell repertoires in COVID-19. About the study: Acute and convalescent COVID-19 specimens originated in the United States, Italy and Spain. Sources were T cells, B-cell-depleted T cells, or PBMCs; the material itself was cDNA or gDNA.

In the original processing: Estimates of nucleated cell counts were drawn from the amplification of reference gene primers. Using immunoSEQ multiplex PCR, the repertoire was profiled, and TCRdb retains in-frame clones only, with some absent. V, J and clone size are those of that table, while D and trimming were read from the DNA. The sample lists roughly 200,000 clones, more than 75% seen once, with about 6% in the top ten. CDR1 is SGDLS and CDR2 is YYNGEE in the germline V gene. V was cut by 0 bases and J by 0 bases, with 10 bases left in between. The CDR3 covers 16 residues. Sequences were obtained from peripheral blood. The receptor comes from a man older than 75 with acute or convalescent COVID-19. The chain recombines TRBV9 with TRBJ2-1; a possible D gene is TRBD2 (5 bases). The CDR3, as DNA: TGTGCCAGCAGCGTAGGGCAGCGGATCTCCTACAATGAGCAGTTCTTC. Its protein is CASSVGQRISYNEQFF.